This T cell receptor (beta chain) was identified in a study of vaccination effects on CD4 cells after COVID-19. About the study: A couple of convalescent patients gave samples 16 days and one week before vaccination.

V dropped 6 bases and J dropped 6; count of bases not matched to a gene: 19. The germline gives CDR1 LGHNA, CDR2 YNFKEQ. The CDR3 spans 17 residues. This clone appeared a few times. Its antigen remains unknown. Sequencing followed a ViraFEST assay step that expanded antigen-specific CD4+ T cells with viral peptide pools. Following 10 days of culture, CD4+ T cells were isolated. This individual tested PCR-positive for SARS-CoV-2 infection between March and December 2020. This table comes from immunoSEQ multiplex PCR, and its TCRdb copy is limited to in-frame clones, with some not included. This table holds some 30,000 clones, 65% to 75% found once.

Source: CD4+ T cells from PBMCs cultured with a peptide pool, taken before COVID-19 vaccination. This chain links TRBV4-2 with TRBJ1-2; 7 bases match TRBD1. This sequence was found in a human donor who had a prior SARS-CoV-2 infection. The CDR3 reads CASRDGLGQNFRDGYTF. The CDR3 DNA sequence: TGTGCCAGCAGAGATGGGTTGGGACAGAATTTTAGGGATGGCTACACCTTC.